A selection of T cell receptor beta chains follows, all from one sample in a study of shared T cell receptors in the human thymus. Method: immunoSEQ multiplex PCR; TCRdb's copy keeps in-frame clones and lacks some. The sample includes 630,000 or so clones, around 87% of them seen just once. The same data also went into a second study, on human thymus T cells.

Specimen: thymocytes. These receptors all stem from a boy less than two years old with a congenital heart defect. Each CDR3 is given with its conserved first and last residue. Each record gives: CDR3 length, V gene, J gene, CDR3 protein.

13	TRBV29-1	TRBJ2-7	CSVRLAGGYEQYF
19	TRBV12-5	TRBJ2-1	CASGLVQASGRKVGNEQFF
14	TRBV27	TRBJ1-5	CASSLRGGNQPQHF
18	TRBV25-1	TRBJ1-3	CASTPQGTPTGSGNTIYF
13	TRBV9	TRBJ1-6	CASSVGGHPPLHF
18	TRBV12-5	TRBJ2-3	CASGSSNGTGGEPDTQYF
17	TRBV14	TRBJ2-5	CASSQVKGQSLEETQYF
17	TRBV15	TRBJ1-3	CATSRGPGSISGNTIYF
16	TRBV6-5	TRBJ2-7	CASSYWGGSRHHEQYF
16	TRBV7-8	TRBJ1-1	CASSFHDRGINTEAFF
17	TRBV12-5	TRBJ2-7	CASGLAHPGFPSYEQYF
14	TRBV5-1	TRBJ1-5	CASSLGLMVQPQHF
16	TRBV28	TRBJ2-7	CASSLMAGGLRGEQYF
15	TRBV27	TRBJ1-4	CASMQSGTPNEKLFF
14	TRBV7-8	TRBJ1-2	CASSFPSGDYGYTF
12	TRBV15	TRBJ2-1	CATSRAPGLPFF
16	TRBV15	TRBJ2-7	CATSPRTGGPPYEQYF
15	TRBV9	TRBJ1-4	CASTNGRGTNEKLFF
18	TRBV30	TRBJ2-6	CAWSRGTGPTSGANVLTF
14	TRBV2	TRBJ1-5	CASKTTGGNQPQHF
20	TRBV14	TRBJ1-3	CASSQVGIQALRGSGNTIYF
13	TRBV4-1	TRBJ1-1	CASSRTGGTEAFF
13	TRBV6-1	TRBJ2-5	CASIEGAQETQYF
15	TRBV2	TRBJ2-3	CASSEAPDLRRTQYF
18	TRBV4-3	TRBJ2-3	CASSQDRVAGTSTDTQYF
14	TRBV27	TRBJ1-1	CASYTGVENTEAFF
14	TRBV30	TRBJ2-1	CAWSVIGNGDEQFF
16	TRBV11-1	TRBJ2-3	CASSSHRDRFTDTQYF
17	TRBV11-3	TRBJ2-5	CASSLVGREGVQETQYF
16	TRBV19	TRBJ1-5	CASSINRGLSNQPQHF
14	TRBV19	TRBJ2-5	CASSPGTVEETQYF
13	TRBV27	TRBJ2-7	CASSLGDRALPYF
15	TRBV27	TRBJ1-5	CASSLEGAENQPQHF
13	TRBV29-1	TRBJ2-7	CSVWTSGSHEQYF
16	TRBV2	TRBJ1-5	CASSEIRRGSVQPQHF
19	TRBV18	TRBJ2-6	CASSPARQGLSSGANVLTF
14	TRBV4-3	TRBJ2-5	CASSQDSGSKTQYF
14	TRBV28	TRBJ2-7	CASNFGTGLYEQYF
15	TRBV9	TRBJ2-7	CASSVGPYPQDEQYF
15	TRBV5-6	TRBJ2-5	CASSLFSPGWETQYF
16	TRBV5-3	TRBJ2-6	CARSSYRGTWANVLTF
17	TRBV4-3	TRBJ2-4	CASSQDKELAVKNIQYF
15	TRBV5-1	TRBJ1-1	CASSLDLRQAYEAFF
16	TRBV7-9	TRBJ2-2	CASTVPKDSHTGELFF
13	TRBV9	TRBJ2-5	CASSAGGPETQYF
16	TRBV5-5	TRBJ1-5	CASSLALDRRNQPQHF
14	TRBV7-9	TRBJ1-1	CASSLGGRGTEAFF